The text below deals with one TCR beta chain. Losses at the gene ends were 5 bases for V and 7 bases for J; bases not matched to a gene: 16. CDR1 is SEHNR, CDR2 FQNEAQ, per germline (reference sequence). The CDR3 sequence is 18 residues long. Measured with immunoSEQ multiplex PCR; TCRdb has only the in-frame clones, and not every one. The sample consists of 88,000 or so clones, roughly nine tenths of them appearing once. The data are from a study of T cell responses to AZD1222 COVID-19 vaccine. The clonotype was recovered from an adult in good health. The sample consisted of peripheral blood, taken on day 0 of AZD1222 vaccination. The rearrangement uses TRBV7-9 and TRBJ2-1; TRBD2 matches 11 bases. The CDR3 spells CASSMRLAGLFVWNEQFF. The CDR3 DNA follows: TGTGCCAGCAGCATGAGACTAGCGGGACTATTCGTGTGGAATGAGCAGTTCTTC.